Shown below are 20 T cell receptor gamma chains from a single sample sequenced in a study of gamma delta lymphoproliferative disorders and STAT genes. TCRdb re-called the multiplex PCR reads via CATT. Seen here are 1,500 to 2,500 gamma-chain clones, 7% observed once, and the top ten hold around three fifths. PBMCs from patients and controls supplied the genomic DNA for sequencing. Specimen: blood. Receptors were obtained from a human donor with gamma-delta T-cell large granular lymphocyte leukemia.

By share, this clone counts as medium-sized. TCRdb's entry gives the protein of a much larger clone, which mismatches this DNA's translation at residue 6, likely from a read error; the protein reported here is translated from the DNA. V and J are TRGV9 and TRGJP. The J gene is absent in TCRdb and was assigned here via DNA matching to germline. Trimming cost V 2 bases and J 6 bases; bases outside gene matches: 4. Germline CDR1 reads GITISATS; CDR2 reads ISYDGTV (reference sequence). The CDR3 consists of 16 residues. CDR3 sequence: CALWEGRELGKKIKVF. The CDR3 DNA reads TGTGCCTTGTGGGAGGGTCGAGAGTTGGGCAAAAAAATCAAGGTATTT.

By share, this clone ranks as medium-sized (0.01 to 0.1%). This CDR3 is also generated by other DNA sequences in the sample. The genes are TRGV9 and TRGJP. Germline matching of the DNA provided the J gene here, since TCRdb leaves it blank. This CDR3 has 16 residues. V was pared by 1 base and J by 5 bases, with 2 bases of the junction left unmatched. Germline assignment: CDR1 GITISATS and CDR2 ISYDGTV (reference sequence). This CDR3 reads CALWEVEELGKKIKVF. In DNA form, the CDR3 reads TGTGCCTTGTGGGAGGTCGAAGAGTTGGGCAAAAAAATCAAGGTATTT.

This clone showed up just a few times. The chain has TRGV3 and TRGJ1 or TRGJ2. Because TCRdb records no J gene, it was assigned here through a match of the DNA to germline. Unmatched junction bases numbered 7, after V lost 0 bases and J lost 5 bases. The CDR3 is 14 residues long. CDR1 and CDR2 (germline): VTNTFY, YDVSTARD (reference sequence). DNA for the CDR3: TGTGCCACCTGGGACAGGCCCCAGGATTATAAGAAACTCTTT. Its translation: CATWDRPQDYKKLF.

This clone counts as medium-sized (0.01 to 0.1%). The chain is built from TRGV2 and TRGJP2. TCRdb offers no J gene call, so here the DNA was matched to germline to obtain one. Per the germline V gene, CDR1 is EGSNGY and CDR2 is YDSYNSKV. CDR3 size: 16 residues. V lost 0 bases, J lost 2 bases, and 6 bases stayed unmatched. In DNA, the CDR3 is TGTGCCACCTGGGACGGGAACCTAAGTAGTGATTGGATCAAGACGTTT. It encodes CATWDGNLSSDWIKTF.

Within the sample, this clone is medium-sized. The same CDR3 also results from other DNA sequences found in this sample. This rearrangement joins TRGV8 to TRGJ1 or TRGJ2. TCRdb records no J gene; here it was assigned by comparing the DNA to germline. The CDR3 spans 11 residues. Germline loops: CDR1 VENAVY, CDR2 YDSYNSRV. Trimming took 6 bases from V and 7 from J; bases not matched to a gene: 6. CDR3 in amino acids: CATWPPYKKLF. As DNA, the CDR3 is TGTGCCACCTGGCCCCCCTATAAGAAACTCTTT.

In its sample, this clone is medium-sized. V is TRGV2 and J is TRGJP2. TCRdb carries no J gene annotation; the J gene was assigned here by matching the DNA with germline. This CDR3 has 14 residues. Germline V gives CDR1 EGSNGY, CDR2 YDSYNSKV. V was pared by 2 bases and J by 1 base, with 1 base of the junction left unmatched. CDR3 residues: CATWDVSSDWIKTF. The CDR3 DNA reads as TGTGCCACCTGGGACGTTAGTAGTGATTGGATCAAGACGTTT.

This clone was counted ten times or more. This sequence joins TRGV8 and TRGJ1 or TRGJ2. The J gene is not listed in TCRdb, so it was assigned here from a DNA match to germline. The CDR3 sequence is 13 residues long. Trimming took 6 bases from V and 2 from J; bases not matched to a gene: 7. The germline V gene encodes CDR1 VENAVY and CDR2 YDSYNSRV. The CDR3 loop is CATWLAYYYKKLF. The CDR3, as DNA: TGTGCCACCTGGCTCGCCTATTATTATAAGAAACTCTTT.

This clone counts as medium-sized. This chain uses TRGV10 with TRGJ1 or TRGJ2. As TCRdb names no J gene, one was assigned here on the basis of a DNA match to germline. TRGV10 is labeled an ORF, and its function is uncertain. V shed 8 bases, J shed 11 bases, and the junction held 16 bases outside the gene matches. The CDR3 has 13 amino acids. CDR3 in DNA: TGTGCTGCGTGGGATTATTTTAGTAATGAGAAACTCTTT. Residues: CAAWDYFSNEKLF.

This clone is medium-sized within its sample. V is TRGV8 and J is TRGJP2. The J gene, absent from TCRdb, was called here by matching the DNA to germline. Germline CDR1 VENAVY, CDR2 YDSYNSRV. The trim removed 8 bases at V and 6 bases at J, leaving 6 bases unmatched. The CDR3 loop spans 12 amino acids. CDR3 region: CATFVGDWIKTF. CDR3 DNA: TGTGCCACCTTCGTGGGTGATTGGATCAAGACGTTT.

This clone was detected many times. The chain carries TRGV8 and TRGJP1. No J gene is reported in TCRdb; it was inferred here by comparing the DNA with germline. The CDR3 totals 15 residues. CDR1 VENAVY and CDR2 YDSYNSRV come from the germline V gene. Trimming at V came to 2 bases and at J to 4 bases, leaving 7 bases not matched to a gene. The CDR3, as DNA: TGTGCCACCTGGGATAAAGGGGTCACTGGTTGGTTCAAGATATTT. It is translated as CATWDKGVTGWFKIF.

This clone is judged medium-sized (0.01 to 0.1%). The chain combines TRGV8 with TRGJ1 or TRGJ2. Germline matching of the DNA provided the J gene here, since TCRdb leaves it blank. The germline V gene encodes CDR1 VENAVY and CDR2 YDSYNSRV. The CDR3 spans 13 residues. After removal of 4 bases from V and 0 bases from J, the junction contained 3 bases not matched to a gene. The chain's CDR3 is CATWEGNYYKKLF. CDR3 in DNA: TGTGCCACCTGGGAGGGGAATTATTATAAGAAACTCTTT.

This clone ranks as medium-sized. This chain links TRGV8 with TRGJ1 or TRGJ2. Since TCRdb gives no J gene, matching the DNA to germline was used here to assign it. CDR3 length: 11 amino acids. CDR1 is VENAVY and CDR2 is YDSYNSRV in the germline V gene. J was trimmed by 10 bases and V by 1 base; bases with no gene match: 4. The DNA of the CDR3 is TGTGCCACCTGGGATAGTAGCAAGAAACTCTTT. It translates to CATWDSSKKLF.

This clone is termed medium-sized (0.01 to 0.1%). Other nucleotide sequences from this sample produce the same CDR3. This chain joins TRGV8 and TRGJ1 or TRGJ2. Germline matching of the DNA provided the J gene here, since TCRdb leaves it blank. This CDR3 has 12 amino acids. The V segment lost 0 bases and the J segment 6 bases; nucleotides outside the gene matches: 2. The germline V gene has CDR1 VENAVY and CDR2 YDSYNSRV. In nucleotides, the CDR3 is TGTGCCACCTGGGATAGGGGTTATAAGAAACTCTTT. It specifies CATWDRGYKKLF.

By sample fraction, this clone is medium-sized (0.01 to 0.1%). The chain employs TRGV8 and TRGJ1 or TRGJ2. Germline matching of the DNA provided the J gene here, since TCRdb leaves it blank. The CDR3 extends over 12 amino acids. The germline CDR1 and CDR2 sequences are VENAVY and YDSYNSRV. Germline trimming cut 5 bases from V and 4 bases from J; bases unmatched to any gene: 5. CDR3 amino acids: CATWGVYYKKLF. CDR3 nucleotides: TGTGCCACCTGGGGAGTCTATTATAAGAAACTCTTT.

This clone is termed medium-sized. This chain joins TRGV8 and TRGJP2. The J gene, absent from TCRdb, was called here by matching the DNA to germline. The CDR3 is 16 residues long. Germline trimming cut 0 bases from V and 2 bases from J; bases unmatched to any gene: 6. Germline CDR1 VENAVY, CDR2 YDSYNSRV. For the CDR3, the DNA is TGTGCCACCTGGGATAGGCCGTGGAGTAGTGATTGGATCAAGACGTTT. The encoded protein is CATWDRPWSSDWIKTF.

Relative to its sample, this clone is medium-sized. The genes are TRGV9 and TRGJ1 or TRGJ2. The J gene comes from matching the DNA to germline here; TCRdb lacks it. Germline V lookup: CDR1 GITISATS, CDR2 ISYDGTV (reference sequence). CDR3 length: 12 residues. With V trimmed by 0 bases and J by 9 bases, 5 bases remained unmatched. For the CDR3, the DNA is TGTGCCTTGTGGGAGGTGCGTTGTAAGAAACTCTTT. Translated, it gives CALWEVRCKKLF.

This clone was counted between two and nine times. V and J are TRGV9 and TRGJ1 or TRGJ2. The J gene, absent from TCRdb, was called here by matching the DNA to germline. Germline loops: CDR1 GITISATS, CDR2 ISYDGTV (reference sequence). V lost 2 bases and J lost 7; bases outside the gene matches: 5. The CDR3 spans 12 residues. DNA of the CDR3: TGTGCCTTGTGGGAGGCCCGATATAAGAAACTCTTT. Encoded protein: CALWEARYKKLF.

The table lists this clone with a few counts. TCRdb shows a much larger clone's protein in place of this DNA's translation, and the two differ at residue 5, likely through a read error; the protein shown is translated from the DNA. V is TRGV11 and J is TRGJ1 or TRGJ2. No J segment appears in TCRdb, so it was assigned here by matching the sequence to germline. TRGV11 is flagged as an ORF with uncertain function. This CDR3 region has 14 residues. V shed 12 bases, J shed 1 base, and the junction held 12 bases outside the gene matches. CDR3 nucleotide sequence: TGTGCCTGCCCGATAGGCCTTAATTATTATAAGAAACTCTTT. This gives the protein CACPIGLNYYKKLF.

This clone was counted between two and nine times. A much larger clone sits a single nucleotide away, making a read error possible. Other DNA sequences of this sample code for an identical CDR3. The rearrangement joins TRGV2 to TRGJ1 or TRGJ2. Since TCRdb gives no J gene, matching the DNA to germline was used here to assign it. The CDR3 covers 13 residues. From germline, CDR1 is EGSNGY and CDR2 YDSYNSKV. Trimming took 9 bases from V and 12 from J; bases not matched to a gene: 20. CDR3 DNA sequence: TGTGCCACCGTAATTGAGCGGACAGGATGGAAACTCTTT. This gives the protein CATVIERTGWKLF.

In the case of this clone: DNA and listed protein disagree at residue 7, so the protein shown here was translated from the DNA. The chain recombines TRGV2 with TRGJ1 or TRGJ2. As TCRdb names no J gene, one was assigned here on the basis of a DNA match to germline. This CDR3 has 12 residues. Trimming took 1 base from V and 6 from J; bases not matched to a gene: 3. CDR1 and CDR2 from the germline V gene are EGSNGY and YDSYNSKV. DNA of the CDR3: TGTGCCACCTGGGACGGCAGTTATAAGAAACTCTTT. This sequence encodes CATWDGSYKKLF.